A single sample is the source of the 13 T cell receptor beta chains below, sequenced in a study of long-term antiretroviral therapy in people with HIV. At survey level, the immunoSEQ assay was run in its v3.0 version. Clones were read by immunoSEQ multiplex PCR, and TCRdb kept only the in-frame ones, dropping some. The data show tens of thousands of clones, about nine tenths seen once. The sample in question was unsorted PBMCs, obtained around 5 years after starting antiretroviral therapy. These receptors originate from a woman between 40 and 55 years old with HIV.

The chain uses TRBV5-1 and TRBJ1-1, with D tentatively TRBD1 (6 bases). V lost 3 bases and J 1 base, leaving 10 bases between the germline ends. Germline CDR1 and CDR2: SGHRS and YFSETQ. The CDR3 has 14 amino acids. DNA of the CDR3: TGCGCCAGCAGCTGGGGGCAGGGGAACACTGAAGCTTTCTTT. Translated, it gives CASSWGQGNTEAFF.

This chain connects TRBV6-5 to TRBJ1-2, with D uncertain. V was cut by 2 bases and J by 6 bases, with 4 bases left in between. Germline CDR1 MNHEY, CDR2 SVGAGI. There are 11 residues in the CDR3. The CDR3 region has the DNA TGTGCCAGCAGTTACGGTCATGGCTACACCTTC. Encoded protein: CASSYGHGYTF.

This chain joins TRBV18 and TRBJ1-1; possibly TRBD1 for D (6 bases). Trimming removed 2 bases at V and 4 bases at J, with 11 bases between. This CDR3 is built from 14 residues. Per the germline V gene, CDR1 is KGHSH and CDR2 is LQKENI. CDR3 sequence (DNA): TGTGCCAGCTCACCAGTGGACAGTGGCACTGAAGCTTTCTTT. Translating it yields CASSPVDSGTEAFF.

This sequence joins TRBV6-5 and TRBJ2-1; TRBD1 matches at 7 bases. CDR3 length equals 12 residues. Germline loops: CDR1 MNHEY, CDR2 SVGAGI. J was trimmed by 7 bases and V by 7 bases; bases with no gene match: 4. CDR3 in amino acids: CASKPQGNEQFF. CDR3 nucleotides: TGTGCCAGCAAACCACAGGGGAATGAGCAGTTCTTC.

The rearrangement uses TRBV25-1 and TRBJ1-4, with D perhaps TRBD1 (6 bases). CDR1 and CDR2 from the germline V gene are MGHDK and SYGVNS. This CDR3 comprises 16 residues. The V gene lost 2 bases and the J gene lost 5 bases, with 15 bases spanning the gap. CDR3 amino acids: CASSEGQLDQNEKLFF. The CDR3 nucleotides are TGTGCCAGCAGTGAAGGACAGCTAGACCAGAATGAAAAACTGTTTTTT.

Only a few counts were recorded for this clone. This CDR3 reads CSVGQGANYGYTF. CDR3 in DNA: TGCAGCGTTGGACAGGGGGCTAACTATGGCTACACCTTC. The genes are TRBV29-1 and TRBJ1-2; the match to TRBD1 covers 9 bases. The CDR3 consists of 13 residues. V gave up 4 bases and J gave up 0 bases; unmatched junction bases: 0. Germline values: CDR1 SQVTM, CDR2 ANQGSEA.

This clone was seen only once. The CDR3 DNA follows: TGTGCCAGCAGTTCCCGACAGGCGGGTACTGAAGCTTTCTTT. Its protein product is CASSSRQAGTEAFF. This chain uses TRBV27 with TRBJ1-1; D may be TRBD1 (6 bases). The germline gives CDR1 MNHEY, CDR2 SMNVEV (reference sequence). V was shortened by 4 bases and J by 5 bases, with 14 bases between the two germline ends. The CDR3 extends over 14 amino acids.

V and J are TRBV5-1 and TRBJ1-4; the match to TRBD1 covers 7 bases. Looked up from germline, CDR1 is SGHRS and CDR2 is YFSETQ. The CDR3 is 16 amino acids. V was pared by 3 bases and J by 5 bases, with 10 bases of the junction left unmatched. As DNA, the CDR3 is TGCGCCAGCAGCTCAAGCCAGGGACAGAGAAATGAAAAACTGTTTTTT. This translates into CASSSSQGQRNEKLFF.

V is TRBV6-5 and J is TRBJ1-6, with D perhaps TRBD1 (5 bases). The germline gives CDR1 MNHEY, CDR2 SVGAGI. The CDR3 length is 15 residues. The V end was cut by 5 bases, the J end by 9 bases, with 17 bases between. CDR3 sequence: CASSPRTLGTSPLHF. The CDR3 DNA sequence: TGTGCCAGCAGTCCCCGGACTTTGGGGACTTCACCCCTCCACTTT.

The chain has TRBV2 and TRBJ2-7; D possibly corresponds to TRBD2 (6 bases). V was pared by 6 bases and J by 2 bases, with 8 bases between. CDR1 and CDR2 (germline): SNHLY, FYNNEI. The CDR3 sequence is 12 residues long. CDR3: CASRRDTYEQYF. The CDR3 nucleotides are TGTGCCAGCAGGCGGGATACCTACGAGCAGTACTTC. The variable domain in full, with the rest retrieved from reference TRBV2 and TRBJ2-7, is EPEVTQTPSHQVTQMGQEVILRCVPISNHLYFYWYRQILGQKVEFLVSFYNNEISEKSEIFDDQFSVERPDGSNFTLKIRSTKLEDSAMYFCASRRDTYEQYFGPGTRLTVT.

The rearrangement uses TRBV6-1 and TRBJ2-7; 12 bases are shared with TRBD2. The CDR3 contains 14 residues. Germline V lookup: CDR1 MNHNS, CDR2 SASEGT. V was clipped by 5 bases and J by 5 bases; unmatched bases: 4. The CDR3 nucleotides read TGTGCCAGCAGTAGACTAGCGGGAGCCAACGAGCAGTACTTC. It translates to CASSRLAGANEQYF.

This clone was recorded only once. This chain uses TRBV9 with TRBJ2-1; 10 nucleotides line up with TRBD2. Losses at the gene ends were 3 bases for V and 9 bases for J; bases not matched to a gene: 9. The V gene's germline CDR1 is SGDLS and CDR2 YYNGEE. The CDR3 covers 15 residues. CDR3 in amino acids: CASSDRAGGRGEQFF. In nucleotides, the CDR3 is TGTGCCAGCAGCGATCGAGCGGGGGGGCGAGGTGAGCAGTTCTTC.

This chain joins TRBV5-1 and TRBJ2-7; a weak D match, TRBD1 (6 bases). The germline CDR1 and CDR2 sequences are SGHRS and YFSETQ. V was trimmed by 0 bases and J by 4 bases, leaving 14 bases between them. The CDR3 covers 15 residues. The CDR3 is CASSLDPRGVYEQYF. The CDR3 coding sequence is TGCGCCAGCAGCTTGGATCCCAGGGGAGTTTACGAGCAGTACTTC.